This TCR beta chain was documented in a study of tumor-infiltrating lymphocytes in localized non-small cell lung cancer. Study in general: Several tumor histologies, both smoking statuses, and some post-neoadjuvant chemotherapy samples were included.

Data came from immunoSEQ multiplex PCR; TCRdb stores just in-frame clones and leaves some out. The sample has about 12,000 clones, less than 90% seen once. This CDR3 is 16 amino acids long. Trimming at V came to 5 bases and at J to 1 base, leaving 5 bases not matched to a gene. Per germline, CDR1 MGHRA and CDR2 YSYEKL. A note on this clone: As yet, its antigen is unknown.

Study results and limitations: Tumors had more T cell infiltration than uninvolved lung, per TCRbeta sequencing and CD3 counts. Tumor T-cell fraction from TCR sequencing was not associated with recurrence-free survival (p = 0.61). Only some patients had TCR sequencing, depending on available tissue.

The sequenced sample was lung tumor tissue. This sequence was found in a human donor with non-small cell lung cancer. The chain has TRBV4-1 and TRBJ2-1; 10 bases align to TRBD2. The CDR3 sequence: CASSFSGGISYNEQFF. In DNA, the CDR3 is TGCGCCAGCAGCTTTAGCGGGGGGATTTCCTACAATGAGCAGTTCTTC.